The 10 T cell receptor beta chains below all came from one sample that was sequenced in a study of regulatory T cells in long-lasting Graves disease. Assembly of TCR beta libraries relied on iRepertoire HTBI primers together with Arm-PCR of CDR3 regions. TCRdb fed the multiplex PCR reads into MiXCR, producing one record per CDR3 protein. The sample lists 350,000 to 450,000 distinct CDR3 sequences, about 15% occurring once. Time point defined: newly diagnosed GD, antithyroid drugs for less than 3 months. The TCR library used RNA extracted from PBMCs. These same records also appear under a second study, on T cells in Graves' hyperthyroidism and ophthalmopathy.

The specimen comprised peripheral blood mononuclear cells (PBMCs), sampled at new diagnosis, from a patient treated with antithyroid drugs. These receptor sequences come from a woman in her 30s with Graves disease.

The chain employs TRBV20-1 and TRBJ2-5, with 10 positions matching TRBD2. The CDR3 consists of 18 residues. The V and J ends lost 0 bases and 5 bases, in that order; junction bases with no gene match: 15. CDR1 and CDR2 from the germline V gene are DFQATT and SNEGSKA (reference sequence). CDR3 in amino acids: CSAREPAGGPSILETQYF. The CDR3 DNA sequence: TGCAGTGCTAGAGAGCCAGCGGGAGGGCCCTCGATCCTCGAGACCCAGTACTTC.

The V gene is TRBV3-1, the J gene TRBJ2-7, with D perhaps matching TRBD1 (6 bases). The V end lost 1 base, the J end lost 5 bases, and 15 bases lay between the germline ends. The CDR3 length is 15 residues. The germline V gene has CDR1 LGHDT and CDR2 YNNKEL (reference sequence). In DNA, the CDR3 is TGTGCCAGCAGCCAAGTCAACAGGGTCCTTGACGAGCAGTACTTC. This gives the protein CASSQVNRVLDEQYF.

V and J are TRBV27 and TRBJ1-3; 7 nucleotides agree with TRBD1. After removal of 6 bases from V and 1 base from J, the junction contained 6 bases not matched to a gene. The germline CDR1 and CDR2 sequences are MNHEY and SMNVEV (reference sequence). The CDR3 is 15 residues long. CDR3 coding DNA: TGTGCCAGCAGCCCAGCAGGGGGATCTGGAAACACCATATATTTT. The encoded protein is CASSPAGGSGNTIYF.

This clonotype occurred a few times. This rearrangement joins TRBV15 to TRBJ2-1; 9 bases match TRBD2. This CDR3 comprises 19 residues. Germline trimming cut 1 base from V and 8 bases from J; bases unmatched to any gene: 18. Germline V gene data show CDR1 as LNHNV and CDR2 as YYDKDF (reference sequence). This CDR3 reads CATSRARQTSGSLGDEQFF. CDR3 in DNA: TGTGCCACCAGCAGAGCACGACAGACTAGCGGTTCCCTGGGGGATGAGCAGTTCTTC.

In its sample, this clonotype was seen many times. The CDR3 does not close with the conserved phenylalanine or tryptophan, likely indicating a read error. It is unclear where the CDR3 begins or ends on the DNA, so no DNA is shown, and the CDR3 is as TCRdb lists it. The chain joins TRBV7-2 to TRBJ2-3; TRBD2 reflects the table's D call only, with no check against the DNA. The germline CDR1 and CDR2 sequences are SGHTA and FQGNSA. The CDR3 spans 11 residues, counting both ends. CDR3 sequence reads: CASSLSTAGVV.

This clonotype was observed a few times. At one boundary the junction diverges from the germline segment, which might be a read error. The chain employs TRBV7-9 and TRBJ2-5; 8 nucleotides agree with TRBD2. Looked up from germline, CDR1 is SEHNR and CDR2 is FQNEAQ (reference sequence). The CDR3 is 13 residues long. This CDR3 reads CASGLGGRETQYF. The CDR3 DNA sequence: TGTGCCAGCGGCTTAGGCGGGAGGGAGACCCAGTACTTC.

This clonotype occurred a few times. The junction does not match germline at one end; this may be a read error. This chain joins TRBV11-1 and TRBJ2-3; 7 nucleotides line up with TRBD2. The CDR3 spans 16 residues. CDR1 and CDR2 (germline): SGHAT, FQDESV (reference sequence). This CDR3 is CDSSKPGGTSPDTQYF. CDR3 sequence (DNA): TGTGACAGCAGCAAACCGGGGGGAACTAGTCCAGATACGCAGTATTTT.

The sample holds many counts of this clonotype. This chain links TRBV5-6 with TRBJ2-5; 8 bases map to TRBD2. The CDR3 spans 15 residues. The germline gives CDR1 SGHDT, CDR2 YYEEEE. V gave up 3 bases and J gave up 4 bases; unmatched junction bases: 8. The CDR3 DNA reads as TGTGCCAGCAGCTGGGAGCGGGGGACTAGAGAGACCCAGTACTTC. Amino acids: CASSWERGTRETQYF.

This clonotype was seen repeatedly, ten times or more. The chain uses TRBV28 and TRBJ2-7; maybe TRBD2 (5 bases). CDR3 size: 14 residues. The germline V and J ends were trimmed by 5 bases and 3 bases, with 14 bases remaining between them. Per the germline V gene, CDR1 is MDHEN and CDR2 is SYDVKM. CDR3 bases: TGTGCCAGCAGTCTACGGGATCGCTACTACGAGCAGTACTTC. As protein: CASSLRDRYYEQYF.

This clonotype was counted ten times or more. The chain couples TRBV7-2 to TRBJ1-2; D possibly corresponds to TRBD1 (6 bases). Germline CDR1 reads SGHTA; CDR2 reads FQGNSA. The CDR3 consists of 13 residues. V was clipped by 4 bases and J by 4 bases, with 10 bases between them. CDR3 sequence (DNA): TGTGCCAGCAGCTCCAGGGGTGGCTATGGCTACACCTTC. This codes for CASSSRGGYGYTF.